What follows are 24 T cell receptor beta chains derived from one specimen sequenced in a study of cytomegalovirus exposure and HLA in healthy donors. Primers: 60 Vbeta forward and 13 Jbeta reverse. Sequencing was performed with immunoSEQ multiplex PCR; in TCRdb, only in-frame clones are kept and a portion is missing. This table holds about 190,000 clones, 84% found once. What was sequenced was PBMCs. These receptors all stem from a boy aged 10-17 years in good health and CMV-seronegative.

The chain uses TRBV27 and TRBJ2-7; 8 nucleotides align to TRBD1. J was trimmed by 5 bases and V by 5 bases; bases with no gene match: 17. The germline V gene has CDR1 MNHEY and CDR2 SMNVEV (reference sequence). The CDR3 runs 17 residues. CDR3: CASSPRDRSSFLDEQYF. The CDR3 bases are TGTGCCAGCAGTCCCAGGGACAGGAGCTCCTTCCTAGACGAGCAGTACTTC.

The rearrangement links TRBV9 to TRBJ2-3, with 15 bases aligning to TRBD2. This CDR3 region has 16 residues. V dropped 4 bases and J dropped 8; count of bases not matched to a gene: 8. Germline CDR1 reads SGDLS; CDR2 reads YYNGEE. CDR3 residues: CASSPWTSGGAVTQYF. In DNA, the CDR3 is TGTGCCAGCAGCCCCTGGACTAGCGGGGGGGCCGTTACGCAGTATTTT.

The chain combines TRBV4-3 with TRBJ1-2, with D hard to call. V was cut by 1 base and J by 1 base, with 7 bases left in between. Germline V gene sequence: CDR1 LGHNA, CDR2 YSLEER. The CDR3 length is 14 residues. The CDR3 sequence: CASSQVGINYGYTF. The CDR3 nucleotides read TGCGCCAGCAGCCAAGTCGGGATTAACTATGGCTACACCTTC.

The chain carries TRBV19 and TRBJ1-5, with 8 bases matching TRBD1. J gave up 4 bases and V 5 bases, and 7 bases lay outside the gene matches. The CDR3 length is 15 residues. Germline CDR1 reads LNHDA; CDR2 reads SQIVND (reference sequence). For the CDR3, the DNA is TGTGCCAGTAGTCGGCAGGGGGCTCGGAATCAGCCCCAGCATTTT. It codes for CASSRQGARNQPQHF.

The V call is TRBV19, the J call TRBJ1-2, with 8 bases matching TRBD1. The CDR3 is 18 amino acids. The V and J ends lost 3 bases and 4 bases, in that order; junction bases with no gene match: 16. In germline, CDR1 is LNHDA, CDR2 SQIVND (reference sequence). CDR3 nucleotide sequence: TGTGCCAGTAGTATCCCAGGGGGCGCCGGAACTACCCTCTATGGCTACACCTTC. Amino acid sequence: CASSIPGGAGTTLYGYTF.

V is TRBV9 and J is TRBJ2-3; D uncertain. Trimming pared 0 bases from V and 0 bases from J, leaving 5 bases between. The CDR3 runs 14 residues. CDR1 SGDLS and CDR2 YYNGEE come from the germline V gene. The CDR3 here is CASSVETSTDTQYF. CDR3 sequence (DNA): TGTGCCAGCAGCGTAGAAACTAGCACAGATACGCAGTATTTT.

This chain uses TRBV4-1 with TRBJ1-5, with D possibly TRBD1 on 5 matching bases. V was shortened by 2 bases and J by 6 bases, with 14 bases between the two germline ends. Per germline, CDR1 MGHRA and CDR2 YSYEKL. This CDR3 has 15 amino acids. Here the CDR3 reads CASSQYEGVRQPQHF. DNA for the CDR3: TGCGCCAGCAGCCAATACGAAGGGGTGCGTCAGCCCCAGCATTTT.

The chain employs TRBV28 and TRBJ2-5; TRBD2 aligns across 13 bases. CDR1 and CDR2 from the germline V gene are MDHEN and SYDVKM. Germline trimming cut 5 bases from V and 7 bases from J; bases unmatched to any gene: 22. This CDR3 comprises 20 residues. The chain's CDR3 is CASSPYPGLAGQWVIGTQYF. DNA of the CDR3: TGTGCCAGCAGTCCGTACCCGGGACTAGCGGGACAATGGGTGATCGGGACCCAGTACTTC.

The V call is TRBV19, the J call TRBJ1-5; D perhaps matches TRBD1 (6 bases). Trimming removed 10 bases at V and 5 bases at J, with 15 bases between. This CDR3 spans 13 amino acids. The germline V gene encodes CDR1 LNHDA and CDR2 SQIVND (reference sequence). CDR3: CATQGQTDQPQHF. CDR3 nucleotides: TGTGCCACTCAGGGGCAGACCGATCAGCCCCAGCATTTT.

The chain combines TRBV7-2 with TRBJ2-7; perhaps TRBD2 as D (5 bases). The CDR3 is 16 amino acids. Trimming pared 1 base from V and 0 bases from J, leaving 13 bases between. Germline V gives CDR1 SGHTA, CDR2 FQGNSA. Here the CDR3 reads CASSLEIARSSYEQYF. CDR3 DNA: TGTGCCAGCAGCTTAGAGATAGCGAGAAGCTCCTACGAGCAGTACTTC.

This clone was seen a few times. The J gene is TRBJ1-2, the V gene TRBV10-3; TRBD1 matches 10 bases. Germline loops: CDR1 ENHRY, CDR2 SYGVKD. This CDR3 region has 14 residues. V lost 6 bases and J lost 4; bases outside the gene matches: 5. Here the CDR3 DNA reads TGTGCCATCAGGGGGACAGGGGCGCTCTATGGCTACACCTTC. It codes for CAIRGTGALYGYTF.

This rearrangement joins TRBV7-9 to TRBJ1-2; no firm D call. This CDR3 spans 14 amino acids. Trimming removed 1 base from V and 6 bases from J, with 12 bases in between. Germline CDR1 reads SEHNR; CDR2 reads FQNEAQ (reference sequence). In DNA, the CDR3 is TGTGCCAGCAGCTTAGGGGGTTACGGGGATGGCTACACCTTC. Translating it yields CASSLGGYGDGYTF.

The chain combines TRBV6-6 with TRBJ2-5; D perhaps matches TRBD2 (5 bases). Trimming took off 6 bases at V and 3 bases at J, with 14 bases between the two ends. This CDR3 has 14 amino acids. The germline gives CDR1 MNHNY, CDR2 SVGAGI (reference sequence). Written as DNA, the CDR3 is TGTGCCAGCAGACTAGTCTTTTCAGAAGAGACCCAGTACTTC. Protein product: CASRLVFSEETQYF.

The rearrangement uses TRBV25-1 and TRBJ1-2; 10 bases map to TRBD1. The CDR3 has 15 amino acids. Looked up from germline, CDR1 is MGHDK and CDR2 is SYGVNS. With 4 bases clipped from V and 5 bases from J, the junction kept 7 bases outside the gene matches. In DNA, the CDR3 is TGTGCCAGCAGTGGACCCGGACAGGGGGAATATGGCTACACCTTC. The encoded protein is CASSGPGQGEYGYTF.

The chain recombines TRBV7-8 with TRBJ1-1; a possible D gene is TRBD1 (5 bases). CDR3 length: 16 residues. Trimming pared 3 bases from V and 0 bases from J, leaving 14 bases between. Germline V gene data show CDR1 as SGHVS and CDR2 as FQNEAQ. The CDR3 nucleotides read TGTGCCAGCAGCTTGGAAGGGGCCCTCATGAACACTGAAGCTTTCTTT. Amino acids: CASSLEGALMNTEAFF. Full variable domain (remainder filled in from reference TRBV7-8 and TRBJ1-1): GAGVSQSPRYKVAKRGQDVALRCDPISGHVSLFWYQQALGQGPEFLTYFQNEAQLDKSGLPSDRFFAERPEGSVSTLKIQRTQQEDSAVYLCASSLEGALMNTEAFFGQGTRLTVV.

In this sample, this clone turned up a few times. The V call is TRBV6-1, the J call TRBJ1-5; D might be TRBD1 (6 bases). Deletions cut 6 bases from V and 5 bases from J, with 17 bases between. CDR1 is MNHNS and CDR2 is SASEGT in the germline V gene. The length of the CDR3 is 15 residues. The CDR3, as DNA: TGTGCCAGCAGCCAAGCTGGGGGCACCCATCAGCCCCAGCATTTT. Protein product: CASSQAGGTHQPQHF.

The rearrangement links TRBV2 to TRBJ1-4; possibly TRBD1 for D (6 bases). Germline CDR1 reads SNHLY; CDR2 reads FYNNEI. The V gene lost 8 bases and the J gene lost 0 bases, with 10 bases spanning the gap. The CDR3 runs to 14 residues. The CDR3 DNA reads TGTGCCAGCTCTCACAGGGCAACTAATGAAAAACTGTTTTTT. Its translation: CASSHRATNEKLFF.

DNA of the CDR3: TGTGCCAGCGCGATGACAGGGGACACCGGGGAGCTGTTTTTT. This sequence encodes CASAMTGDTGELFF. V is TRBV7-9 and J is TRBJ2-2, with 8 nucleotides matching TRBD1. CDR1 and CDR2 from the germline V gene are SEHNR and FQNEAQ (reference sequence). Trimming cost V 8 bases and J 3 bases; bases outside gene matches: 5. The CDR3 is 14 residues long.

The CDR3 region has the DNA TGCGCCAGCAGTGAAGGCAGCGGATGGACAGATACGCAGTATTTT. Its protein product is CASSEGSGWTDTQYF. V gene TRBV10-1 combines with J gene TRBJ2-3, with a tentative D call TRBD2 (5 bases). In germline, CDR1 is WNHNN, CDR2 SYGVQD (reference sequence). V lost 3 bases to trimming and J lost 3 bases, with 13 bases between them. CDR3 length: 15 residues.

The chain is built from TRBV5-4 and TRBJ2-1; D possibly corresponds to TRBD1 (6 bases). Germline assignment: CDR1 SGHNT and CDR2 YYREEE (reference sequence). The CDR3 is made up of 16 amino acids. V was cut by 3 bases and J by 4 bases, with 17 bases left in between. Written as DNA, the CDR3 is TGTGCCAGCAGCTCCTGGGGGCGGGTGTCTTACAATGAGCAGTTCTTC. This codes for CASSSWGRVSYNEQFF.

This clone was observed a few times. The chain couples TRBV5-1 to TRBJ2-7; weak D call: TRBD1 (6 bases). This CDR3 spans 14 amino acids. Per germline, CDR1 SGHRS and CDR2 YFSETQ. The ends were cut back, 4 bases at V and 9 bases at J, with 20 bases in the middle. CDR3: CASSEQGNGLVQYF. In nucleotides, the CDR3 is TGCGCCAGCAGCGAGCAGGGGAACGGACTGGTGCAGTACTTC.

On this clone itself: One junction end disagrees with the germline gene, perhaps due to a read error. Written as DNA, the CDR3 is TGTTCCAGCAGCTACCCCCCGCAGGGGGTGAGCTATGGCTACACCTTC. It is translated as CSSSYPPQGVSYGYTF. J is TRBJ1-2 and V is TRBV7-9, with 7 bases matching TRBD1. Germline values: CDR1 SEHNR, CDR2 FQNEAQ (reference sequence). This CDR3 has 16 residues.

The J gene is TRBJ1-4, the V gene TRBV4-3, with 12 bases fitting TRBD1. Germline CDR1 is LGHNA and CDR2 is YSLEER. The CDR3 contains 17 residues. Trimming at V came to 3 bases and at J to 8 bases, leaving 10 bases not matched to a gene. Here the CDR3 DNA reads TGCGCCAGCAGCCACTTCCGGGGACAGGGGGCGGGGGAAAAACTGTTTTTT. It is translated as CASSHFRGQGAGEKLFF.

In nucleotides, the CDR3 is TGTGCCAGCAGTTTAACACAGGGGCTCTACAATGAGCAGTTCTTC. It specifies CASSLTQGLYNEQFF. This chain uses TRBV27 with TRBJ2-1, with 7 bases identical to TRBD1. The CDR3 loop spans 15 amino acids. V was clipped by 2 bases and J by 3 bases; unmatched bases: 4. The germline V gene encodes CDR1 MNHEY and CDR2 SMNVEV (reference sequence).